Shown below are 32 T cell receptor beta chains from a single sample sequenced in a study of T cell responses to AZD1222 COVID-19 vaccine. Only in-frame clones appear in the TCRdb table, and some are missing; sequencing was by immunoSEQ multiplex PCR. The sample has approximately 170,000 clones, more than 85% seen once. The specimen was peripheral blood, collected on day 0 of AZD1222 vaccination. These receptor sequences come from an adult in good health.

V and J are TRBV4-1 and TRBJ1-2; D unresolved. V dropped 4 bases and J dropped 8 bases, with 20 bases sitting between them. This CDR3 has 15 amino acids. In germline, CDR1 is MGHRA, CDR2 YSYEKL. The CDR3 spells CASSPYRPGEKGYTF. The CDR3 DNA follows: TGCGCCAGCAGCCCGTACCGGCCGGGCGAGAAGGGCTACACCTTC.

This chain links TRBV3-1 (or the pseudogene TRBV3-2) with TRBJ1-2, with a tentative D call TRBD1 (6 bases). CDR3 length equals 14 residues. Germline V CDR1 and CDR2: LGHDT, YNNKEL (reference sequence). Trimming took 2 bases from V and 6 from J, leaving 13 bases between them. The CDR3: CASSQWGRGDGYTF. The DNA for the CDR3 is TGTGCCAGCAGCCAATGGGGCAGGGGCGATGGCTACACCTTC.

The rearrangement links TRBV6-5 to TRBJ1-6, with 8 bases that match TRBD1. The CDR3 consists of 14 residues. Germline values: CDR1 MNHEY, CDR2 SVGAGI. The V segment lost 4 bases and the J segment 10 bases; nucleotides outside the gene matches: 6. CDR3 loop: CASSFRQGRSPLHF. Here the CDR3 DNA reads TGTGCCAGCAGTTTCCGACAGGGGAGGTCACCCCTCCACTTT.

This chain joins TRBV4-1 and TRBJ1-5; D is unclear. CDR3 length equals 14 residues. The germline CDR1 and CDR2 sequences are MGHRA and YSYEKL. The V end was cut by 1 base, the J end by 3 bases, with 7 bases between. The CDR3 DNA follows: TGCGCCAGCAGCCAAGGGGGATTCAATCAGCCCCAGCATTTT. Amino acid sequence: CASSQGGFNQPQHF.

The CDR3 bases are TGTGCCACTGAACAGGGCGTCTATAATTCACCCCTCCACTTT. The encoded protein is CATEQGVYNSPLHF. The chain is built from TRBV6-5 and TRBJ1-6, with D tentatively TRBD1 (6 bases). The length of the CDR3 is 14 residues. From germline, CDR1 is MNHEY and CDR2 SVGAGI. Trimming took off 10 bases at V and 3 bases at J, with 13 bases between the two ends.

The chain links TRBV6-5 to TRBJ1-1; D unclear. V gave up 7 bases and J gave up 1 base, with 10 bases separating them. Germline V gives CDR1 MNHEY, CDR2 SVGAGI. This CDR3 is built from 13 residues. The CDR3 coding sequence is TGTGCCAGCACACAAACGGGGAACACTGAAGCTTTCTTT. Encoded protein: CASTQTGNTEAFF.

The chain recombines TRBV7-8 with TRBJ2-7; 10 nucleotides line up with TRBD1. The CDR3 has 15 amino acids. Germline loops: CDR1 SGHVS, CDR2 FQNEAQ. The V and J ends lost 6 bases and 3 bases, in that order; junction bases with no gene match: 8. The CDR3 DNA sequence: TGTGCCAGCAGAAGATCCGGGACAGGGGTCTACGAGCAGTACTTC. Translating it yields CASRRSGTGVYEQYF.

This chain connects TRBV5-5 to TRBJ1-1, with D possibly being TRBD1 (5 bases). The V end was cut by 4 bases, the J end by 3 bases, with 10 bases between. Germline V gene data show CDR1 as SGHKS and CDR2 as YYEKEE (reference sequence). This CDR3 region has 13 residues. The CDR3 DNA sequence: TGTGCCAGCAGCACAGTGGGGGACACTGAAGCTTTCTTT. Its protein product is CASSTVGDTEAFF.

The rearrangement uses TRBV28 and TRBJ1-4, with a tentative D call TRBD1 (5 bases). The V and J ends lost 5 bases and 8 bases respectively, with 18 bases between them. This CDR3 contains 15 residues. In germline, CDR1 is MDHEN, CDR2 SYDVKM. The CDR3 sequence: CASSPMLGAGEKLFF. CDR3 DNA: TGTGCCAGCAGTCCCATGCTAGGGGCTGGGGAAAAACTGTTTTTT. Based on the CDR3 plus reference TRBV28 and TRBJ1-4, the full variable domain is DVKVTQSSRYLVKRTGEKVFLECVQDMDHENMFWYRQDPGLGLRLIYFSYDVKMKEKGDIPEGYSVSREKKERFSLILESASTNQTSMYLCASSPMLGAGEKLFFGSGTQLSVL.

As to this clone: This sample also contains other DNA sequences that code for the same CDR3. The chain recombines TRBV18 with TRBJ2-7; no clear D gene. The CDR3 runs 13 residues. CDR1 is KGHSH, CDR2 LQKENI, per germline. V shed 3 bases and J shed 0 bases, with 6 bases lying between them. The DNA of the CDR3 is TGTGCCAGCTCACCTCCGGGCTCCTACGAGCAGTACTTC. This gives the protein CASSPPGSYEQYF.

This sequence joins TRBV7-2 and TRBJ1-2, with D perhaps matching TRBD1 (5 bases). CDR1 and CDR2 (germline): SGHTA, FQGNSA. Between the trimmed V and J ends, which lost 5 bases and 5 bases, there was a span of 15 bases. The CDR3 has 14 residues. This CDR3 reads CASSPVGGRYGYTF. CDR3 bases: TGTGCCAGCAGCCCAGTCGGGGGTCGGTATGGCTACACCTTC.

This chain joins TRBV5-1 and TRBJ1-1; D uncertain. The CDR3 runs 14 residues. Trimming took 0 bases from V and 1 from J, leaving 7 bases between them. Germline assignment: CDR1 SGHRS and CDR2 YFSETQ. For the CDR3, the DNA is TGCGCCAGCAGCTTGGAATCGTGGAACACTGAAGCTTTCTTT. Translated, it gives CASSLESWNTEAFF.

The rearrangement links TRBV2 to TRBJ2-7; D call uncertain. The length of the CDR3 is 12 residues. Germline CDR1 is SNHLY and CDR2 is FYNNEI. Trimming removed 6 bases at V and 2 bases at J, with 8 bases between. This CDR3 is CASRSGTYEQYF. Written as DNA, the CDR3 is TGTGCCAGCAGGTCAGGAACCTACGAGCAGTACTTC.

This rearrangement joins TRBV18 to TRBJ2-1, with 9 nucleotides matching TRBD1. The CDR3 runs to 15 residues. From germline, CDR1 is KGHSH and CDR2 LQKENI. Germline trimming cut 5 bases from V and 9 bases from J; bases unmatched to any gene: 11. The CDR3 reads CASSATGQGESEQFF. CDR3 nucleotide sequence: TGTGCCAGCTCAGCAACGGGACAGGGTGAAAGTGAGCAGTTCTTC.

The chain is built from TRBV3-1 (or the pseudogene TRBV3-2) and TRBJ2-3, with D maybe TRBD1 (6 bases). CDR3 length: 17 residues. V dropped 0 bases and J dropped 4 bases, with 17 bases sitting between them. Germline V gene data show CDR1 as LGHDT and CDR2 as YNNKEL (reference sequence). The DNA for the CDR3 is TGTGCCAGCAGCCAAGATACCTGGACAGCGAGCGCAGATACGCAGTATTTT. Translating gives CASSQDTWTASADTQYF.

The V and J genes are TRBV30 and TRBJ2-1; weak D call: TRBD2 (6 bases). The CDR3 length is 16 residues. Deletions cut 0 bases from V and 5 bases from J, with 17 bases between. Germline V gene data show CDR1 as GTSNPN and CDR2 as SVGIG (reference sequence). The CDR3 reads CAWSVLSAGSDNEQFF. Written as DNA, the CDR3 is TGTGCCTGGAGTGTACTCTCCGCGGGGAGCGACAATGAGCAGTTCTTC.

The V call is TRBV18, the J call TRBJ1-6; D is perhaps TRBD1 (5 bases). The CDR3 is 14 residues long. The V end was cut by 3 bases, the J end by 8 bases, with 11 bases between. Germline V lookup: CDR1 KGHSH, CDR2 LQKENI. The CDR3 loop is CASSPGTDYSPLHF. CDR3 nucleotide sequence: TGTGCCAGCTCACCCGGGACGGACTATTCACCCCTCCACTTT.

This chain uses TRBV7-8 with TRBJ2-1, with TRBD2 matching 7 bases. The CDR3 is 16 amino acids. V shed 6 bases and J 5 bases; nucleotides not matched to a gene: 13. Per the germline V gene, CDR1 is SGHVS and CDR2 is FQNEAQ. CDR3 DNA: TGTGCCAGCAGAGCCTCCCGGGGGGAACCCCACAATGAGCAGTTCTTC. This sequence encodes CASRASRGEPHNEQFF.

CDR3 sequence reads: CASSKGLRTEQYF. In DNA, the CDR3 is TGTGCCAGCAGCAAAGGGTTAAGGACCGAGCAGTACTTC. The chain employs TRBV21-1 and TRBJ2-7. TRBV21-1 is given as a pseudogene. This CDR3 has 13 amino acids.

The chain uses TRBV4-2 and TRBJ2-4, with unresolved D. This CDR3 has 15 amino acids. With 0 bases removed from V and 7 bases from J, the gap between germline ends came to 13 bases. CDR1 is LGHNA and CDR2 is YNFKEQ in the germline V gene. For the CDR3, the DNA is TGTGCCAGCAGCCAAGATGATAGGTCTTGGAACATTCAGTACTTC. Residues: CASSQDDRSWNIQYF.

The chain employs TRBV5-1 and TRBJ1-1, with D maybe TRBD1 (6 bases). Per the germline V gene, CDR1 is SGHRS and CDR2 is YFSETQ. V lost 0 bases and J lost 1, with 10 bases in between. The CDR3 extends over 15 amino acids. The CDR3 DNA reads TGCGCCAGCAGCTTGGCCCGGACAGAGAACACTGAAGCTTTCTTT. Translation gives CASSLARTENTEAFF.

This rearrangement joins TRBV30 to TRBJ1-2; no clear D. Germline CDR1 and CDR2: GTSNPN and SVGIG (reference sequence). This CDR3 is built from 12 residues. V was shortened by 2 bases and J by 6 bases, with 10 bases between the two germline ends. CDR3 sequence reads: CAWSPRPDGYTF. For the CDR3, the DNA is TGTGCCTGGAGTCCGCGGCCGGATGGCTACACCTTC.

The chain is built from TRBV5-1 and TRBJ2-7, with D hard to call. CDR3 length: 13 residues. The ends were cut back, 0 bases at V and 4 bases at J, with 8 bases in the middle. The germline gives CDR1 SGHRS, CDR2 YFSETQ. The CDR3 nucleotides are TGCGCCAGCAGCTTGGCCGGCAGTTACGAGCAGTACTTC. As protein: CASSLAGSYEQYF.

The chain couples TRBV28 to TRBJ1-2; unclear D gene. Trimming cost V 9 bases and J 4 bases, with 21 bases left between them. Germline CDR1 reads MDHEN; CDR2 reads SYDVKM. CDR3 length equals 15 residues. CDR3: CARNSGPARVYGYTF. In DNA form, the CDR3 reads TGTGCCAGGAACTCGGGCCCGGCGCGGGTCTATGGCTACACCTTC.

The CDR3: CASSFLKRETQYF. The DNA for the CDR3 is TGTGCCAGCAGCTTTCTAAAGAGGGAGACCCAGTACTTC. The chain has TRBV5-6 and TRBJ2-5; the D is unclear. This CDR3 is 13 amino acids long. The germline V and J ends were trimmed by 2 bases and 5 bases, with 10 bases remaining between them. CDR1 and CDR2 from the germline V gene are SGHDT and YYEEEE.

This chain joins TRBV6-5 and TRBJ1-1; no firm D call. Trimming took 8 bases from V and 1 from J, leaving 11 bases between them. The CDR3 totals 13 residues. Germline loops: CDR1 MNHEY, CDR2 SVGAGI. CDR3 loop: CASAPWGNTEAFF. CDR3 nucleotide sequence: TGTGCCAGCGCCCCGTGGGGGAACACTGAAGCTTTCTTT.

The chain combines TRBV6-5 with TRBJ1-1; perhaps TRBD1 as D (5 bases). This CDR3 has 14 amino acids. Germline V gene sequence: CDR1 MNHEY, CDR2 SVGAGI. The ends were cut back, 3 bases at V and 4 bases at J, with 12 bases in the middle. This CDR3 reads CASSYGGAGTEAFF. The CDR3 bases are TGTGCCAGCAGTTATGGCGGGGCGGGCACTGAAGCTTTCTTT.

This clone came up a few times. The chain couples TRBV3-1 (or the pseudogene TRBV3-2) to TRBJ1-4; maybe TRBD1 (5 bases). Per the germline V gene, CDR1 is LGHDT and CDR2 is YNNKEL (reference sequence). V gave up 3 bases and J gave up 7 bases, with 12 bases separating them. The CDR3 is made up of 14 amino acids. The CDR3 region has the DNA TGTGCCAGCAGCCAGGGGGGACGCGGTGAAAAACTGTTTTTT. Translated, it gives CASSQGGRGEKLFF.

The V call is TRBV11-2, the J call TRBJ2-1; D call uncertain. The CDR3 sequence is 16 residues long. From germline, CDR1 is SGHAT and CDR2 FQNNGV. Trimming shortened V by 8 bases and J by 0 bases, and 17 bases separated the two germline ends. The CDR3, as DNA: TGTGCCAGCGGCGGATGGAAGGGATCCTCCTACAATGAGCAGTTCTTC. Amino acid sequence: CASGGWKGSSYNEQFF.

The V call is TRBV10-1, the J call TRBJ1-1, with 7 bases identical to TRBD1. Germline values: CDR1 WNHNN, CDR2 SYGVQD (reference sequence). The length of the CDR3 is 12 residues. V lost 0 bases, J lost 8 bases, and 0 bases stayed unmatched. The CDR3 nucleotides read TGCGCCAGCAGTGAGTCGACAGGGGAAGCTTTCTTT. Its translation: CASSESTGEAFF.

The chain couples TRBV14 to TRBJ1-1; D might be TRBD1 (6 bases). Germline values: CDR1 SGHDN, CDR2 FVKESK. The CDR3 runs to 15 residues. V was pared by 1 base and J by 6 bases, with 15 bases between. CDR3 nucleotides: TGTGCCAGCAGCCAAGGGGGGCGTGAGATCGCTGAAGCTTTCTTT. Amino acids: CASSQGGREIAEAFF.

In DNA, the CDR3 is TGTGCCAGCAGTGAACTACAGATCTATGGCTACACCTTC. Amino acids: CASSELQIYGYTF. This chain links TRBV6-1 with TRBJ1-2; D unresolved. This CDR3 is built from 13 residues. The V gene's germline CDR1 is MNHNS and CDR2 SASEGT. Trimming took off 2 bases at V and 4 bases at J, with 8 bases between the two ends.